This T cell receptor (beta chain) comes out of a study of OX40 agonist ivuxolimab in advanced cancers. Whole-study results and caveats: Compared with CD4+, CD8+ T cells on average had more expanded clones. At 0.1 to 3.0 mg/kg, clonal expansion of CD4+ and CD8+ blood T cells had occurred by week 6. Clonal expansion was among the lowest in partial responders at 0.1-3.0 mg/kg, especially CD8+.

Trimming cost V 4 bases and J 4 bases; bases outside gene matches: 5. Germline V gives CDR1 SGHRS, CDR2 YFSETQ. The CDR3 totals 16 residues. Using immunoSEQ multiplex PCR, the repertoire was profiled, and TCRdb retains in-frame clones only, with some absent. Of tens of thousands of clones in the sample, approximately 84% were seen once. For this clone: Its antigen remains unknown.

The sequencing used CD4+ or CD8+ T cells sorted from blood, collected in a trial of the OX40 agonist ivuxolimab. The chain combines TRBV5-1 with TRBJ2-3; 14 positions match TRBD2. The receptor was isolated from an adult with an advanced solid tumor such as melanoma, head and neck, liver or kidney cancer. CDR3 in amino acids: CASSQGLAGGADTQYF. The DNA of the CDR3 is TGCGCCAGCAGCCAAGGACTAGCGGGGGGAGCAGATACGCAGTATTTT.